This paragraph covers one T cell receptor (beta chain) sequence. There is no known antigen for this receptor. Base-call qualities are not available, and no considerably larger clone is one nucleotide away. These data come from a study of shared clonotypes between healthy human individuals (dated by TCRdb to 2018 to 2020). At the level of the whole study: The cohort included a few men and a couple of women between 18 and 49 years of age. To estimate repertoire size and how much clonotype sharing occurs between individuals, the study deeply sequenced the blood TCR repertoires of roughly 5 healthy adults. Between about 0.85 and 8.9 billion PBMCs per donor were obtained by leukapheresis. Libraries were prepared and TCR repertoires were sequenced by different laboratories using diverse techniques, in order to increase sequencing depth and limit assay-specific biases. Per donor, three plates each were used for CD4 naive and CD4 memory, two for CD8 naive, and one for CD8 memory.

Using the deep immunoSEQ assay, multiplex PCR amplified TCR CDR3 regions from genomic DNA. For each cell subset, the extracted genomic DNA was distributed evenly across all wells of several immunoSEQ 96-well plates, and each plate served as one replicate. Each replicate PCR for sorted subsets received about 200 ng genomic DNA, equal to some 32,000 T cell genomes. Purified libraries were measured with a Qubit 3.0 fluorometer, size-checked on a Bioanalyzer 2100, and measured again with the KAPA Library Quantification kit. Every immunoSEQ 96-well plate was sequenced on a dedicated single-read 150-cycle Illumina NextSeq 550 flow cell. The published analysis was carried out like this. Because the immunoSEQ output held only junctional sequences and lacked quality scores, the filtering could not match the filtering applied to full-length reads. Sequences were annotated with PyIR, a Python wrapper for IgBLAST v1.9, using IMGT germline references to assign V/J genes and CDR3. Reads were filtered out if the reads had weak V/J assignments (E-value above 1e-6), no CDR3, stop codons, out-of-frame junctions, or ambiguous translated residues. A V3J clonotype was defined by an identical inferred V gene, J gene, and CDR3 amino acid sequence. Percentage overlap between repertoires was calculated by dividing the number of shared unique clonotypes by the size of the smaller repertoire. Richness of each repertoire was evaluated using RTK rarefaction, the Chao1 estimator, and Recon v2.1 estimates of unobserved clonotypes. Generation probabilities were computed with OLGA for all TCRbeta clonotypes obtained by the gDNA method from a handful of donors. As stored in TCRdb, this immuneACCESS dataset retains in-frame rearrangements with V and J assigned. A fraction of the clones does not appear; measured against another copy, unresolved V genes explain less than half of the discrepancy, and the remainder lacks a known reason. V and J calls and clone size are copied from that table; D and trimming were computed from the DNA. This sample comprises fewer than 2.5 million clones, 90% to 95% of them detected only once. The ten top clones hold approximately 0.37% of the sample.

The research as a whole found: Compared with non-shared clonotypes, the clonotypes found in all four sorted-subset donors had higher generation probabilities. Naive subsets generally had larger estimated clonotype richness than memory subsets did. Pairwise subsampling indicated that sequencing depth was expected to affect the degree of clonotype sharing among donors. About 5% of naive CD4, 3.5% of naive CD8, about 2.5% of memory CD4, and about 0.4% of memory CD8 clonotypes were shared across several donors. Sampling was restricted to blood, and TCR repertoires in tissue are likely to differ from TCR repertoires in blood. The genetic and exposure-history diversity represented was limited by the small number of donors. Incomplete sequencing was indicated by rarefaction of sorted-subset datasets, despite the large sequencing depth.

The donors were healthy, HIV-negative adults with no recently reported acute infections or vaccinations. All donors were Caucasian adults living in Nashville, Tennessee, USA. CD4+ T cells were enriched by magnetic negative selection; naive cells were then positively selected on CD45RA, and the negative fraction formed the memory subset. Blood was obtained by leukapheresis, after which PBMCs were separated by Ficoll-Histopaque density gradient centrifugation and cryopreserved in liquid nitrogen vapor phase. Analytical flow cytometry was used to check the purity and quantity of every magnetically sorted T cell population. Genomic DNA was isolated from each sorted fraction and quantified by UV absorbance on a Nanodrop 2000c. Based on the germline V gene, the CDR1 and CDR2 sequences are SGHRS and YFSETQ. Trimming takes 4 bases from V and 0 bases from J, and the germline ends sit 10 bases apart. The CDR3 runs 14 amino acids, cysteine and phenylalanine included. This entry keeps only the CDR3 DNA: 42 bases, framed from base 1.

Sequencing was carried out using naive CD4+ T cells from PBMCs. Taken with the paper, the label for cell subset or site translates to: CD45RA+ positively selected. The rearrangement combines TRBV5-1 with TRBJ2-5, with no confidently assigned D gene. This TCR was sampled from a man aged 18 to 29 in good health. Some clones in this sample may be carry-over from other donors' samples. The DNA sequence is TGCGCCAGCAGCCACGGAGAACACCAAGAGACCCAGTACTTC. Its protein product is CASSHGEHQETQYF.